The source of this TCR beta chain is a study of T-cell reconstitution after alpha-beta-depleted transplantation in children. Study outcomes and limitations: Newly made T cells mostly supplied T-cell counts and diversity one year after transplant. Several hundred expanded graft clones reportedly gave rise to the alpha-beta T cells present about two months after transplant.

Unique molecular identifiers were incorporated into the prepared TCRbeta library. TCRdb redid the calling of the PCR reads with MiXCR, one entry per CDR3 protein. Of approximately 630,000 distinct CDR3 sequences in the sample, 13% were seen once. This clonotype was seen repeatedly, ten times or more. Its antigen is not known. Between the trimmed V and J ends, which lost 5 bases and 5 bases, there was a span of 10 bases. Germline lookup yields CDR1 DFQATT and CDR2 SNEGSKA (reference sequence). The CDR3 contains 11 residues. Sample: PBMCs, taken before TCRalphabeta/CD19-depleted stem cell transplant. This TCR was recovered from a girl between 2 and 10 years old with congenital amegakaryocytic thrombocytopenia, due to receive a stem cell transplant. J is TRBJ2-7 and V is TRBV20-1; tentatively, D is TRBD1 (6 bases). For the CDR3, the DNA is TGCAGTGCTTCCAGGGGCCACGAGCAGTACTTC. Encoded protein: CSASRGHEQYF.